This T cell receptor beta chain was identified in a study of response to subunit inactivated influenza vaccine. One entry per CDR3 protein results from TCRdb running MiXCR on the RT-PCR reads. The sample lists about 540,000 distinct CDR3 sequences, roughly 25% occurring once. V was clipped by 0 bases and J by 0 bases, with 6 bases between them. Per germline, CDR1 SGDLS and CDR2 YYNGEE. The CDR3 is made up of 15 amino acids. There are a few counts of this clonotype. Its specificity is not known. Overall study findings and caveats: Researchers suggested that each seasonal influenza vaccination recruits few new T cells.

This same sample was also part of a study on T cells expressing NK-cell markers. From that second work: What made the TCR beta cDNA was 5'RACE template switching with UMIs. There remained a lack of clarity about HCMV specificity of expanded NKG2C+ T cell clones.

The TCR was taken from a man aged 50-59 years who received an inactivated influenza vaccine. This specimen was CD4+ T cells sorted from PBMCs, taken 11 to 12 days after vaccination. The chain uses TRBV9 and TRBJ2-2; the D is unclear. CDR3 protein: CASSVGSPNTGELFF. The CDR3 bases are TGTGCCAGCAGCGTAGGGTCCCCGAACACCGGGGAGCTGTTTTTT.